The T cell receptor (beta chain) under discussion was sequenced for a study of cytomegalovirus exposure and HLA in healthy donors. Study at large: As released early, the data held 70 million to 100 million unique TCRs from HLA-typed donors. Points from the study as a whole: A later look showed TCR association rates differing by HLA locus, highest for DRB1 and lowest for HLA-C. High sensitivity and specificity were reportedly achieved when the classifier diagnosed cytomegalovirus status. Most TCR sequences were seen very rarely across donors, but some public TCRs occurred in many.

The PCR had 60 Vbeta and 13 Jbeta primers. Profiling relied on immunoSEQ multiplex PCR, and the TCRdb table lists in-frame clones only, not all of them. The profile shows some 170,000 clones, roughly four fifths of them singletons. With respect to this clone: What it binds is unknown.

The CDR3 length is 16 residues. CDR1 SGHNT and CDR2 YYREEE come from the germline V gene (reference sequence). The V gene end was trimmed by 0 bases and the J gene end by 4 bases; junction bases not matched to a gene: 3. This sequence was found in a woman in her twenties or thirties in good health and CMV-seronegative. Input material: PBMCs. The rearrangement joins TRBV5-4 to TRBJ2-7, with 14 bases lining up with TRBD2. Written as DNA, the CDR3 is TGTGCCAGCAGCTTGGTTGGGACTAGCGGGAGTTACGAGCAGTACTTC. This gives the protein CASSLVGTSGSYEQYF. The full variable domain, completed using reference TRBV5-4 and TRBJ2-7, is ETGVTQSPTHLIKTRGQQVTLRCSSQSGHNTVSWYQQALGQGPQFIFQYYREEENGRGNFPPRFSGLQFPNYSSELNVNALELDDSALYLCASSLVGTSGSYEQYFGPGTRLTVT.